Shown below are 20 T cell receptor beta chains from a single sample sequenced in a study of T cell responses to AZD1222 COVID-19 vaccine. Using immunoSEQ multiplex PCR, the repertoire was profiled, and TCRdb retains in-frame clones only, with some absent. The table lists some 170,000 clones, around 90% of them singletons. This sample comprised peripheral blood, obtained on day 0 of AZD1222 vaccination. These receptors came from an adult in good health.

The chain recombines TRBV18 with TRBJ2-7; D is perhaps TRBD1 or TRBD2 (5 bases each). CDR1 is KGHSH and CDR2 is LQKENI in the germline V gene. Trimming removed 2 bases from V and 2 bases from J, with 13 bases in between. CDR3 length: 15 amino acids. For the CDR3, the DNA is TGTGCCAGCTCACCAACGTGGGACCCTCCCTACGAGCAGTACTTC. It encodes CASSPTWDPPYEQYF.

V gene TRBV2 combines with J gene TRBJ2-7; D gene unclear. The CDR3 is 15 amino acids. From germline, CDR1 is SNHLY and CDR2 FYNNEI. V dropped 3 bases and J dropped 3 bases, with 15 bases sitting between them. DNA of the CDR3: TGTGCCAGCAGTGACGGATTGGCGAATAACTACGAGCAGTACGTC. It is translated as CASSDGLANNYEQYV.

Written as DNA, the CDR3 is TGTGCCTGGAGCCCGGGGGCGGTAGGCTACACCTTC. This sequence encodes CAWSPGAVGYTF. The chain uses TRBV30 and TRBJ1-2; D possibly corresponds to TRBD1 (6 bases). Germline loops: CDR1 GTSNPN, CDR2 SVGIG (reference sequence). This CDR3 is 12 amino acids long. The V end lost 3 bases, the J end lost 8 bases, and 13 bases lay between the germline ends.

The chain joins TRBV4-1 to TRBJ1-5; maybe TRBD1 (6 bases). CDR1 and CDR2 (germline): MGHRA, YSYEKL. Trimming shortened V by 2 bases and J by 4 bases, and 9 bases separated the two germline ends. This CDR3 region has 14 residues. The CDR3 loop is CASSQPQGNQPQHF. The DNA of the CDR3 is TGCGCCAGCAGCCAACCACAGGGAAATCAGCCCCAGCATTTT.

On this clone: An end of the junction does not agree with germline; a read error may underlie this. The chain combines TRBV5-5 with TRBJ1-1; D not resolved. Germline assignment: CDR1 SGHKS and CDR2 YYEKEE (reference sequence). This CDR3 comprises 14 residues. The CDR3 region is CASSLWGLNTEAFF. The DNA for the CDR3 is TGTGCCAGCAGCTTGTGGGGATTGAATACTGAAGCTTTCTTT.

V gene TRBV3-1 (or the pseudogene TRBV3-2) combines with J gene TRBJ1-5, with TRBD1 identical over 8 bases. Germline lookup yields CDR1 LGHDT and CDR2 YNNKEL (reference sequence). Trimming removed 3 bases from V and 3 bases from J; junction bases left unmatched: 4. The CDR3 has 15 amino acids. This CDR3 is CASSQTGVINQPQHF. CDR3 nucleotide sequence: TGTGCCAGCAGCCAGACAGGGGTTATCAATCAGCCCCAGCATTTT.

The chain links TRBV3-1 (or the pseudogene TRBV3-2) to TRBJ2-3, with D unclear. From germline, CDR1 is LGHDT and CDR2 YNNKEL (reference sequence). CDR3 size: 12 residues. V was pared by 1 base and J by 5 bases, with 4 bases between. CDR3 nucleotides: TGTGCCAGCAGCCAAGGTCGAGATACGCAGTATTTT. Encoded protein: CASSQGRDTQYF.

V usage is TRBV6-4 and J usage is TRBJ2-4; a weak D match, TRBD1 (6 bases). V was clipped by 3 bases and J by 6 bases, with 15 bases between them. Germline CDR1 and CDR2: MRHNA and SNTAGT. The CDR3 is made up of 15 amino acids. The CDR3 DNA follows: TGTGCCAGCAGTGAAGGATGGGGGCTCGGAAACATTCAGTACTTC. Translated: CASSEGWGLGNIQYF.

In regard to this clone: The junction shows a germline mismatch at one end, possibly a read error. Other nucleotide sequences in the sample specify the same CDR3. The chain carries TRBV24-1 and TRBJ2-2; the match to TRBD1 covers 9 bases. CDR3 length equals 13 residues. CDR1 is KGHDR, CDR2 SFDVKD, per germline. CDR3: CATRGQGTGELFF. The CDR3 DNA follows: TGTGCCACCAGGGGACAGGGAACCGGAGAGCTGTTTTTT.

The chain uses TRBV30 and TRBJ1-4; D unresolved. There are 16 residues in the CDR3. V lost 2 bases to trimming and J lost 4 bases, with 17 bases between them. The V gene's germline CDR1 is GTSNPN and CDR2 SVGIG (reference sequence). In DNA form, the CDR3 reads TGTGCCTGGAGTTTAACGAAACTGAGCAGTAATGAAAAACTGTTTTTT. Translated, it gives CAWSLTKLSSNEKLFF.

J is TRBJ2-1 and V is TRBV19, with D possibly TRBD2 on 6 matching bases. Germline V gives CDR1 LNHDA, CDR2 SQIVND (reference sequence). V lost 1 base and J lost 9, with 10 bases in between. CDR3 size: 13 residues. The DNA for the CDR3 is TGTGCCAGTAGTATAGGTTGGGAGGCTGAGCAGTTCTTC. This sequence encodes CASSIGWEAEQFF.

This rearrangement joins TRBV5-5 to TRBJ1-4; D is possibly TRBD1 (5 bases). V was pared by 0 bases and J by 4 bases, with 7 bases between. The CDR3 is 14 residues long. Germline V gives CDR1 SGHKS, CDR2 YYEKEE (reference sequence). This chain's CDR3 is CASSLARGNEKLFF. CDR3 sequence (DNA): TGTGCCAGCAGCTTGGCAAGGGGTAATGAAAAACTGTTTTTT.

J is TRBJ2-3 and V is TRBV11-3; TRBD1 agrees at 10 bases. Germline-derived CDR1 and CDR2 are SGHNT and YENEEA. Trimming at V came to 5 bases and at J to 2 bases, leaving 4 bases not matched to a gene. The CDR3 spans 15 residues. CDR3 bases: TGTGCCAGCAGCCCAGGGACAGGGGTCACAGATACGCAGTATTTT. It translates to CASSPGTGVTDTQYF.

The genes are TRBV19 and TRBJ2-1, with a weak D call TRBD2 (6 bases). Germline values: CDR1 LNHDA, CDR2 SQIVND (reference sequence). The germline V and J ends were trimmed by 5 bases and 12 bases, with 14 bases remaining between them. The CDR3 contains 12 residues. DNA for the CDR3: TGTGCCAGTAGTCCCGTGGGAGGCGGGCAGTTCTTC. Amino acid sequence: CASSPVGGGQFF.

The gene calls are TRBV6-4 and TRBJ2-3, with 8 bases matching TRBD2. Germline V gene sequence: CDR1 MRHNA, CDR2 SNTAGT. The ends lost 0 bases at V and 2 bases at J; junction bases unmatched: 4. The CDR3 totals 16 residues. This CDR3 is CASSDSTSAITDTQYF. In DNA, the CDR3 is TGTGCCAGCAGTGACTCGACTAGCGCGATCACAGATACGCAGTATTTT.

The chain joins TRBV12-3 or TRBV12-4 to TRBJ1-6; D gene ambiguous. The CDR3 spans 13 residues. The V end lost 5 bases, the J end lost 6 bases, and 8 bases lay between the germline ends. In DNA, the CDR3 is TGTGCCAGCAGTCACGATGGTAATTCACCCCTCCACTTT. Its protein is CASSHDGNSPLHF.

The genes are TRBV4-2 and TRBJ1-3, with 8 bases lining up with TRBD1. The CDR3 is made up of 15 amino acids. Losses at the gene ends were 4 bases for V and 4 bases for J; bases not matched to a gene: 6. Germline values: CDR1 LGHNA, CDR2 YNFKEQ. The CDR3 nucleotides are TGTGCCAGCAGCCGAGGACAGGGTGTCGGAAACACCATATATTTT. As protein: CASSRGQGVGNTIYF.

V is TRBV7-9 and J is TRBJ1-1, with TRBD1 as a possible D gene (5 bases). The CDR3 covers 16 residues. V shed 5 bases and J shed 9 bases, with 25 bases lying between them. Germline V lookup: CDR1 SEHNR, CDR2 FQNEAQ (reference sequence). The CDR3 here is CASSPLKQVISEKAFF. In nucleotides, the CDR3 is TGTGCCAGCAGCCCATTAAAACAGGTTATTAGCGAAAAAGCTTTCTTT.

In this sample, this clone turned up once. This chain uses TRBV5-5 with TRBJ1-1, with no clear D. Trimming took 6 bases from V and 0 from J, leaving 15 bases between them. The CDR3 is 15 residues long. CDR1 and CDR2 (germline): SGHKS, YYEKEE (reference sequence). The CDR3 region is CASTSTFTMNTEAFF. The CDR3 coding sequence is TGTGCCAGCACATCGACATTCACCATGAACACTGAAGCTTTCTTT. Full variable domain (outside the CDR3, taken from reference TRBV5-5 and TRBJ1-1): DAGVTQSPTHLIKTRGQQVTLRCSPISGHKSVSWYQQVLGQGPQFIFQYYEKEERGRGNFPDRFSARQFPNYSSELNVNALLLGDSALYLCASTSTFTMNTEAFFGQGTRLTVV.

V usage is TRBV6-1 and J usage is TRBJ1-3; the D is unclear. Trimming removed 1 base from V and 2 bases from J, with 12 bases in between. The germline V gene encodes CDR1 MNHNS and CDR2 SASEGT. The CDR3 is 16 amino acids. The CDR3 region is CASSEVHGVTGNTIYF. As DNA, the CDR3 is TGTGCCAGCAGTGAAGTTCACGGAGTAACTGGAAACACCATATATTTT.